Listed below are T cell receptor beta chains from one sample, sequenced in a study of T cell responses to AZD1222 COVID-19 vaccine. Sequencing was performed with immunoSEQ multiplex PCR; in TCRdb, only in-frame clones are kept and a portion is missing. The sample contains roughly 100,000 clones, over 90% of which appear only once. Sequencing used peripheral blood, obtained on day 0 of AZD1222 vaccination. These receptor sequences come from an adult in good health. Both conserved end residues are part of each CDR3. D genes are given only for firm matches. Where a row states a size, it is once, few, many or the class of an expanded clone; other rows omit it.

size,D,J,V,length,CDR3,DNA
.,.,TRBJ1-5,TRBV29-1,12,CSVGAGNQPQHF,TGCAGCGTTGGTGCAGGTAATCAGCCCCAGCATTTT
.,.,TRBJ1-5,TRBV5-6,14,CASSSSGRDQPQHF,TGTGCCAGCAGTTCATCCGGCAGGGATCAGCCCCAGCATTTT
.,.,TRBJ2-1,TRBV19,17,CASSPFFGGVAYNEQFF,TGTGCCAGTAGCCCCTTTTTCGGGGGAGTCGCGTACAATGAGCAGTTCTTC
.,.,TRBJ1-5,TRBV27,13,CASSSDLLQPQHF,TGTGCCAGCAGTTCTGACTTGCTTCAGCCCCAGCATTTT
.,TRBD1,TRBJ1-3,TRBV4-3,16,CASSQDTGQGGNTIYF,TGCGCCAGCAGCCAAGATACCGGACAGGGTGGAAACACCATATATTTT
.,.,TRBJ1-1,TRBV5-1,13,CASSFDRNTEAFF,TGCGCCAGCAGCTTTGACCGAAACACTGAAGCTTTCTTT
.,.,TRBJ2-1,TRBV9,17,CASSVDPRREEYNEQFF,TGTGCCAGCAGCGTAGACCCCCGGCGGGAAGAATACAATGAGCAGTTCTTC
.,TRBD2,TRBJ2-2,TRBV5-1,16,CASSLGGTTYHGELFF,TGCGCCAGCAGCTTGGGTGGGACTACATATCACGGGGAGCTGTTTTTT
.,.,TRBJ1-4,TRBV15,15,CATSLGGVMNEKLFF,TGTGCCACCAGCCTGGGAGGGGTCATGAATGAAAAACTGTTTTTT
.,.,TRBJ2-7,TRBV3-1/TRBV3-2,15,CASSQAATGSYEQYF,TGTGCCAGCAGCCAAGCCGCGACGGGCTCCTACGAGCAGTACTTC
once,TRBD2,TRBJ2-1,TRBV9,16,CASSPPTSGRPHEQFF,TGTGCCAGCAGCCCCCCGACTAGCGGGAGACCCCATGAGCAGTTCTTC
.,.,TRBJ1-1,TRBV11-3,13,CASSFTGGTEAFF,TGTGCCAGCAGCTTTACGGGAGGGACTGAAGCTTTCTTT
.,.,TRBJ2-7,TRBV5-1,14,CASSPRTASGEQYF,TGCGCCAGCAGCCCCAGGACAGCATCGGGTGAGCAGTACTTC
few,TRBD2,TRBJ2-1,TRBV20-1,14,CSASTAGDYNEQFF,TGCAGTGCTAGTACGGCGGGAGACTACAATGAGCAGTTCTTC
.,.,TRBJ1-5,TRBV30,14,CAWSVGAENQPQHF,TGTGCCTGGAGTGTTGGTGCCGAAAATCAGCCCCAGCATTTT
.,TRBD2,TRBJ2-2,TRBV10-1,16,CASSEGIAGQTGELFF,TGCGCCAGCAGTGAAGGGATAGCGGGACAAACCGGGGAGCTGTTTTTT
once,.,TRBJ1-1,TRBV27,16,CASSLSRGVWDTEAFF,TGTGCCAGCAGTTTATCGAGGGGGGTTTGGGACACTGAAGCTTTCTTT